These T cell receptor beta chains were read from a single sample in a study of breast tumors, draining lymph nodes, adjacent tissues. TCRdb reprocessed the multiplex PCR reads with MiXCR, giving one entry per CDR3 protein. The sample has 180,000 or so distinct CDR3 sequences; approximately 33% are singletons. The specimen was axillary lymph node tissue. The receptors were gathered from a female donor with breast cancer. Some clones in this sample may be carry-over from other donors' samples. The CDR3 runs from the conserved cysteine through the conserved F or W. A D gene is named only where the DNA matches it firmly. Clone size is stated in some rows and not others, as once, few, many or a class when expanded.

>TRBV6-7|-|few|TRBJ2-3
CASSYPPGRADTQYF
TGTGCCAGCAGTTACCCTCCCGGCCGAGCCGATACGCAGTATTTT
>TRBV15|TRBD1|-|TRBJ1-4
CATSTQGGTNEKLFF
TGTGCCACCAGCACACAGGGGGGCACTAATGAAAAACTGTTTTTT
>TRBV6-6|-|many|TRBJ2-5
CASSYSSSVETQYF
TGTGCCAGCAGTTACTCGTCTAGCGTAGAGACCCAGTACTTC
>TRBV28|-|-|TRBJ1-2
CASTHNYGYTF
TGTGCCAGCACCCACAACTATGGCTACACCTTC
>TRBV28|TRBD1|many|TRBJ1-4
CASSSPGQGGGKLFF
TGTGCCAGCAGTTCTCCGGGACAGGGAGGAGGAAAACTGTTTTTT
>TRBV13|-|many|TRBJ2-1
CASSLGTPSSYNEQFF
TGTGCCAGCAGTCTTGGGACACCGAGCTCCTACAATGAGCAGTTCTTC
>TRBV5-6|TRBD1|few|TRBJ2-5
CASSLDRGKTQYF
TGTGCCAGCAGCTTGGACAGGGGTAAGACCCAGTACTTC
>TRBV5-1|-|many|TRBJ2-7
CASSLAGGEQYF
TGCGCCAGCAGCTTGGCCGGAGGGGAGCAGTACTTC
>TRBV3-2|-|few|TRBJ1-5
CASSQGYPPGEGGNQPQHF
TGTGCCAGCAGCCAAGGATACCCTCCAGGGGAAGGGGGCAATCAGCCCCAGCATTTT
>TRBV5-6|-|-|TRBJ2-4
CASSSQALLAKNIQYF
TGTGCCAGCAGCTCACAGGCCCTCTTAGCCAAAAACATTCAGTACTTC
>TRBV9|-|many|TRBJ2-5
CASSSASLQETQYF
TGTGCCAGCAGCTCGGCTAGCCTCCAAGAGACCCAGTACTTC
>TRBV6-6|-|many|TRBJ2-5
CASSYSRALTQYF
TGTGCCAGCAGTTACTCAAGAGCCTTGACCCAGTACTTC
>TRBV5-1|TRBD1|many|TRBJ2-7
CASSSGQGAGEQYF
TGCGCCAGCAGCTCCGGACAGGGGGCCGGTGAGCAGTACTTC
>TRBV10-3|-|-|TRBJ1-5
CAISEAPGNSNQPQHF
TGTGCCATCAGTGAGGCCCCAGGGAATAGCAATCAGCCCCAGCATTTT
>TRBV6-2/TRBV6-3|TRBD2|many|TRBJ2-3
CASSYSSGREEYTQYF
TGTGCCAGCAGTTACTCTAGCGGGAGGGAGGAATATACGCAGTATTTT
>TRBV3-1|TRBD1|many|TRBJ1-2
CASSQETGGNYGYTF
TGTGCCAGCAGCCAAGAGACAGGGGGTAACTATGGCTACACCTTC
>TRBV6-6|-|few|TRBJ1-3
CASSHSVHRESGNTIYF
TGTGCCAGCAGTCACTCGGTCCACCGGGAGTCTGGAAACACCATATATTTT
>TRBV7-6|TRBD2|many|TRBJ2-5
CASSRNSGSYRETQYF
TGTGCCAGCAGCCGAAACAGCGGGAGTTACAGAGAGACCCAGTACTTC
>TRBV2|TRBD1|once|TRBJ2-2
CASSDRGRGTGELFF
TGTGCCAGCAGTGACAGGGGGCGAGGCACCGGGGAGCTGTTTTTT
>TRBV2|TRBD1|many|TRBJ2-7
CASITTGQFYEQYF
TGTGCCAGCATTACTACGGGACAGTTCTACGAGCAGTACTTC
>TRBV2|-|many|TRBJ2-5
CASSEIEGVGETQYF
TGTGCCAGCAGTGAAATTGAGGGGGTGGGTGAGACCCAGTACTTC
>TRBV2|-|many|TRBJ2-2
CASSAEGLNTGELFF
TGTGCCAGCAGTGCGGAGGGCCTTAACACCGGGGAGCTGTTTTTT
>TRBV6-5|-|many|TRBJ1-3
CASSPHRDIGNTIYF
TGTGCCAGCAGCCCCCACAGGGACATTGGAAACACCATATATTTT
>TRBV5-1|TRBD2|many|TRBJ2-1
CASSRGGPSYNEQFF
TGCGCCAGCAGCCGGGGGGGACCCTCTTACAATGAGCAGTTCTTC
>TRBV7-6|TRBD2|many|TRBJ2-5
CASSLAQRDGETQYF
TGTGCCAGCAGCTTAGCCCAGCGGGACGGGGAGACCCAGTACTTC
>TRBV28|TRBD1|-|TRBJ2-7
CASSWTGVDNEQYF
TGTGCCAGCAGTTGGACAGGGGTGGACAATGAGCAGTACTTC
>TRBV6-6|TRBD2|many|TRBJ2-7
CASQLAEGPYEQYF
TGTGCCAGCCAGCTAGCGGAAGGGCCCTACGAGCAGTACTTC
>TRBV3-1|TRBD1|-|TRBJ2-7
CASSQPGTGGSEQYF
TGTGCCAGCAGCCAACCCGGGACAGGGGGCTCCGAGCAGTACTTC
>TRBV10-3|-|-|TRBJ1-1
CAINPTGWGEAFF
TGTGCCATCAATCCAACAGGCTGGGGAGAAGCTTTCTTT
>TRBV20-1|TRBD2|many|TRBJ2-1
CSARDVGGPGTSGLNEQFF
TGCAGTGCTAGAGATGTGGGGGGCCCCGGGACTAGCGGACTCAATGAGCAGTTCTTC
>TRBV6-2/TRBV6-3|TRBD2|-|TRBJ2-2
CASSNPYSGRANTGELFF
TGTGCCAGCAGTAACCCCTATAGCGGGAGGGCGAACACCGGGGAGCTGTTTTTT
>TRBV5-6|-|-|TRBJ2-5
CASSVFFVQRETQYF
TGTGCCAGCAGCGTCTTCTTCGTCCAGCGGGAGACCCAGTACTTC
>TRBV14|TRBD2|many|TRBJ2-2
CASSQPSGATNTGELFF
TGTGCCAGCAGCCAACCTAGCGGGGCAACGAACACCGGGGAGCTGTTTTTT
>TRBV3-1|-|many|TRBJ2-7
CASSQVITQRPYF
TGTGCCAGCAGCCAAGTGATAACCCAACGGCCGTACTTC
>TRBV24-1|-|-|TRBJ1-4
CATSDTRGTGEKLFF
TGTGCCACCAGTGATACCAGAGGGACGGGAGAAAAACTGTTTTTT
>TRBV9|-|-|TRBJ1-2
CASSVQDTGRNGYTF
TGTGCCAGCAGCGTACAGGACACGGGCAGAAATGGCTACACCTTC
>TRBV9|-|-|TRBJ2-2
CASSVTGNTGELFF
TGTGCCAGCAGCGTAACCGGAAACACCGGGGAGCTGTTTTTT
>TRBV5-1|-|few|TRBJ2-5
CASSLGWGGHETQYF
TGCGCCAGCAGCTTGGGATGGGGGGGGCACGAGACCCAGTACTTC
>TRBV20-1|-|many|TRBJ2-1
CSANYGEQFF
TGCAGCGCAAATTACGGTGAGCAGTTCTTC
>TRBV2|-|many|TRBJ2-2
CASSLAGTNTGELFF
TGTGCCAGCAGCCTGGCGGGAACGAACACCGGGGAGCTGTTTTTT
>TRBV10-3|TRBD1|many|TRBJ1-4
CAISPNQQGRNEKLFF
TGTGCCATCAGCCCCAATCAACAGGGGAGGAATGAAAAACTGTTTTTT